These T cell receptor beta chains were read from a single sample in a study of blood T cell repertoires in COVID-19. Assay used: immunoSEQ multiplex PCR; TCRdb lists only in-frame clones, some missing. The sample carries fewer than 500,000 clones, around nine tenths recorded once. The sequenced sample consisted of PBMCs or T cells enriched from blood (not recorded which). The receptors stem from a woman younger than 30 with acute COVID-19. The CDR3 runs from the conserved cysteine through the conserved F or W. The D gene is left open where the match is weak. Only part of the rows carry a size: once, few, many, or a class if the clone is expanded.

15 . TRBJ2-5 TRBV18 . TGTGCCAGCTCACCGGGGCAGCTGCTCCAAGAGACCCAGTACTTC CASSPGQLLQETQYF
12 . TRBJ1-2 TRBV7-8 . TGTGCCAGCAGCCTCGGGGGCTATGGCTACACCTTC CASSLGGYGYTF
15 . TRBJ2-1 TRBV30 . TGTGCCTGGAGTGTACTACCGGTAGGCCTGAATGAGCAGTTCTTC CAWSVLPVGLNEQFF
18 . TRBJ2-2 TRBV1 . TGCACCAGCAGCCAAGATTGGGCACGGGAGGGTATTACCGGGGAGCTGTTTTTT CTSSQDWAREGITGELFF
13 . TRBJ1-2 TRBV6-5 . TGTGCCAGCAGCTCGACCTTGTCAGGTGGCTACACCTTC CASSSTLSGGYTF
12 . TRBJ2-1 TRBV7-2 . TGTGCCAGCAGCTTGTCTCCGGGTTGGGAGTTCTTC CASSLSPGWEFF
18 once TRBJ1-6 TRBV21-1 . TGTGCCAGCAGCAAAGGAGGAGGGCCGAGCTCCTATAATTCACCCCTCCACTTT CASSKGGGPSSYNSPLHF
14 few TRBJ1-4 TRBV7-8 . TGTGCCAGCAGCTTAGAGGTAGAGAGGGCAAAACTGTTTTTT CASSLEVERAKLFF
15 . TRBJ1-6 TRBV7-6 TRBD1 TGTGCCAGCAGCTTAACTACAGGGGGCAATTCACCCCTCCACTTT CASSLTTGGNSPLHF
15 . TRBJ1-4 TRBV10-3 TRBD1 TGTGCCATCAGTGAGCCGGACAGGGCCAATGAAAAACTGTTTTTT CAISEPDRANEKLFF
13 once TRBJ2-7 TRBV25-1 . TGTGCCAGCAAAAGCACAGCCTTTTACGAGCAGTACTTC CASKSTAFYEQYF
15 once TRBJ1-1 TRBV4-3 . TGCGCCAGCAGCCAAGACCCGGGGGAGAACACTGAAGCTTTCTTT CASSQDPGENTEAFF
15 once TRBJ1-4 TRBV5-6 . TGTGCCAGCAGCTTGACAGATCGGACTAATGAAAAACTGTTTTTT CASSLTDRTNEKLFF
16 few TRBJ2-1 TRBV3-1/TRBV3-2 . TGTGCCAGCAGCCACCCCATGTCTAGCAGGCACAATGAGCAGTTCTTC CASSHPMSSRHNEQFF
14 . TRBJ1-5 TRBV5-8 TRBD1 TGTGCCACCCGGAGGACAGGGGACAATCAGCCCCAGCATTTT CATRRTGDNQPQHF
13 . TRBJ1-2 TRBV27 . TGTGCCAGCAGTGGGAGCGACAATCATGGCTACACCTTC CASSGSDNHGYTF
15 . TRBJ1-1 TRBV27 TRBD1 TGTGCCAGCAGTCACCTCCAGGGGGGGAACACTGAAGCTTTCTTT CASSHLQGGNTEAFF
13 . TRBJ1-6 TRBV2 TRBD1 TGTGCCAGTCCGGACAGGGCAAATTCACCCCTCCACTTT CASPDRANSPLHF
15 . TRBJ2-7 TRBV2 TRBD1 TGTGCCAGCAATGCCCGGGACAGTGGTTTTGCCGAGCAGTACTTC CASNARDSGFAEQYF
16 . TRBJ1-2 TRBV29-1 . TGCAGCGTTGAAGGTCCCGATAAACGAGCAGGGTACGGCTACACCTTC CSVEGPDKRAGYGYTF
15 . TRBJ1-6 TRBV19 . TGTGCCAGTAGTGTACCGGGACACACTTATTCACCCCTCCACTTT CASSVPGHTYSPLHF
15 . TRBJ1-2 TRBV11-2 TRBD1 TGTGCCAGCAGCTTGTACGTGGGACAGAACTATGGCTACACCTTC CASSLYVGQNYGYTF
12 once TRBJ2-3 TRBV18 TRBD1 TGTGCCAGCTCACCGGACAGGTCGAAGGAGTATTTT CASSPDRSKEYF
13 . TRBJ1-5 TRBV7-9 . TGTGCCAGCAGCTTACAGGGTACTCAGCCCCAGCATTTT CASSLQGTQPQHF
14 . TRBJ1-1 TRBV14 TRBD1 TGTGCCAGCAGCCGCGGACAGGGAAACACTGAAGCTTTCTTT CASSRGQGNTEAFF